Sequencing of this T cell receptor beta chain was carried out in a study of blood T cell repertoires in COVID-19. In terms of age and location, participants ranged from roughly 18 to 90 years and lived in about 25 US areas. Each recovered donor of Cohort 3 presented with two negative PCRs, clearance, or symptom resolution. The method was immunoSEQ multiplex PCR; TCRdb's version includes in-frame clones alone and lacks a portion of them. This table has about 220,000 clones, 65% to 85% appearing once. The sample comprised PBMCs or T cells enriched from blood (not recorded which). This TCR came from a woman aged 55-70 years who had recovered from COVID-19.

CDR3 region: CASSEGTGGGGYTF. CDR3 DNA sequence: TGTGCCAGCAGTGAAGGGACAGGAGGTGGTGGCTACACCTTC. This chain links TRBV2 with TRBJ1-2; 7 bases map to TRBD1. Trimming removed 1 base from V and 7 bases from J; junction bases left unmatched: 6. CDR1 and CDR2 (germline): SNHLY, FYNNEI. The CDR3 spans 14 residues. Combining the CDR3 with reference TRBV2 and TRBJ1-2 gives the whole variable domain EPEVTQTPSHQVTQMGQEVILRCVPISNHLYFYWYRQILGQKVEFLVSFYNNEISEKSEIFDDQFSVERPDGSNFTLKIRSTKLEDSAMYFCASSEGTGGGGYTFGSGTRLTVV.